Presented here are 5 T cell receptor beta chains from one specimen sequenced in a study of T cells in Graves' hyperthyroidism and ophthalmopathy. RNA transcripts were the template for amplifying TCR beta CDR3 regions. A first-round RT-PCR of the TCR CDR3 used the HTBI primer set. Using its own MiXCR run on the multiplex PCR reads, TCRdb lists one record per CDR3 protein. The data show a few hundred thousand distinct CDR3 sequences, with 15% to 17% seen just once and around 7.5% held by the top ten. Material: blood. The receptors were sampled from a woman in her twenties or thirties with Graves' hyperthyroidism.

This clonotype was counted only a few times. This chain links TRBV11-1 with TRBJ1-6, with D possibly TRBD1 on 5 matching bases. Germline values: CDR1 SGHAT, CDR2 FQDESV (reference sequence). Trimming cost V 5 bases and J 9 bases, with 26 bases left between them. This CDR3 has 18 amino acids. CDR3 nucleotides: TGTGCCAGCAGCCCCCAGCCCCCGGGTGGGGGTAGAATTTCACCCCTCCACTTT. Its protein product is CASSPQPPGGGRISPLHF.

The CDR3, as DNA: TGCGCCAGCAGCCCACCTAGCGGGAGAGGTCAAGAGACCCAGTACTTC. Amino acids: CASSPPSGRGQETQYF. The chain uses TRBV5-1 and TRBJ2-5; TRBD2 aligns across 10 bases. The CDR3 extends over 16 amino acids. The V gene end was trimmed by 4 bases and the J gene end by 2 bases; junction bases not matched to a gene: 8. From germline, CDR1 is SGHRS and CDR2 YFSETQ.

The table lists this clonotype with a few counts. This could be a read error, since a much larger clone is one nucleotide away. This chain joins TRBV7-3 and TRBJ1-2; 7 bases align to TRBD1. The CDR3 is 13 residues long. Germline V CDR1 and CDR2: SGHTA, FQGTGA. The V segment lost 5 bases and the J segment 4 bases; nucleotides outside the gene matches: 4. The CDR3 loop is CASSPGQFYGYTF. CDR3 nucleotide sequence: TGTGCCAGCAGCCCGGGACAGTTCTATGGCTACACCTTC.

The chain is built from TRBV7-9 and TRBJ2-5; 9 positions match TRBD1. CDR3 length equals 16 residues. With V trimmed by 3 bases and J by 2 bases, 7 bases remained unmatched. Germline V CDR1 and CDR2: SEHNR, FQNEAQ (reference sequence). The CDR3 reads CASSFYFGQGQETQYF. DNA of the CDR3: TGTGCCAGCAGCTTCTATTTCGGACAGGGGCAAGAGACCCAGTACTTC.

The chain has TRBV5-5 and TRBJ1-1, with TRBD1 identical over 7 bases. The CDR3 runs to 16 residues. J was trimmed by 0 bases and V by 4 bases; bases with no gene match: 9. Germline loops: CDR1 SGHKS, CDR2 YYEKEE (reference sequence). CDR3 loop: CASSLRDRAMNTEAFF. The CDR3 DNA sequence: TGTGCCAGCAGCCTACGGGACAGAGCAATGAACACTGAAGCTTTCTTT.